This T cell receptor (beta chain) stems from a study of OX40 agonist ivuxolimab in advanced cancers. Sequenced by immunoSEQ multiplex PCR; TCRdb stores in-frame clones only, minus some. The sample has over 70,000 clones; 70% to 90% are singletons. The trim removed 11 bases at V and 0 bases at J, leaving 7 bases unmatched. CDR3 size: 14 residues. The germline CDR1 and CDR2 sequences are LNHDA and SQIVND (reference sequence). Points from the study as a whole: The study found among the lowest clonal expansion in partial responders at 0.1-3.0 mg/kg. Expanded clones belonging to CD8+ T cells outnumbered, on average, those of CD4+.

Points on this clone: The antigen remains unidentified.

This chain links TRBV19 with TRBJ1-5; 7 nucleotides match TRBD1. Sequencing was performed on CD4+ or CD8+ T cells sorted from blood, taken in a trial of the OX40 agonist ivuxolimab. This TCR derives from an adult with an advanced solid tumor such as melanoma, head and neck, liver or kidney cancer. CDR3 sequence: CASGTDNSNQPQHF. Written as DNA, the CDR3 is TGTGCCTCGGGGACAGACAATAGCAATCAGCCCCAGCATTTT.